The clone carrying this T cell receptor beta chain was detected a few times. Its antigen is unknown. The sample originates from a study of beta chain features in type 1 diabetes. Of the isolated RNA, all was reverse transcribed, and so the sequenced material was expressed TCRB transcripts. Clones were read by immunoSEQ multiplex PCR, and TCRdb kept only the in-frame ones, dropping some. Of hundreds of thousands of clones listed, 10% to 15% are singletons. Study-level results: Type 1 diabetes patients had moderately but significantly shorter TCRB CDR3s in all four CD4+ subsets. A pattern of fewer insertions and more deletions at VDJ junctions was seen in type 1 diabetes patients.

The CDR3 spans 13 residues. CDR1 SQVTM and CDR2 ANQGSEA come from the germline V gene. The junction had 15 bases not matched to a gene; V was cut back by 7 bases and J by 12 bases. The source is a man between 18 and 35 years old in good health. Sample: naive CD4+ T cells from blood. V is TRBV29-1 and J is TRBJ2-1, with 7 bases that match TRBD2. The CDR3 bases are TGCAGCGCGCCATTGGCGGGAGCCTGGGGGCAGTTCTTC. Encoded protein: CSAPLAGAWGQFF.